This T cell receptor beta chain was sequenced in a study of cytomegalovirus exposure and HLA in healthy donors. The wider study: Within an early data release were approximately 85 million unique TCRs drawn from HLA-typed donors. Study results and limitations: A list of around 150 TCR beta chains associated with cytomegalovirus was given.

Germline loops: CDR1 SGHNT, CDR2 YENEEA. The ends lost 8 bases at V and 2 bases at J; junction bases unmatched: 14. This CDR3 region has 16 residues. These donors counted as nominally healthy when sampled, but unrecorded immune exposures were likely. As to this clone: Its antigen is unidentified.

Primers included in the PCR were 60 Vbeta and 13 Jbeta primers. Measured with immunoSEQ multiplex PCR; TCRdb has only the in-frame clones, and not every one. The sample carries roughly 180,000 clones, about 79% recorded once. The genes are TRBV11-3 and TRBJ2-5; 7 bases align to TRBD2. The sequence was obtained from a female donor in good health and CMV-seronegative. The sequencing input was PBMCs. CDR3 amino acids: CASSLGLLAGQETQYF. The CDR3 DNA follows: TGTGCCAGCTCTCTCGGTCTCTTAGCGGGTCAAGAGACCCAGTACTTC. The variable domain in full, completed from reference TRBV11-3 and TRBJ2-5, reads EAGVVQSPRYKIIEKKQPVAFWCNPISGHNTLYWYLQNLGQGPELLIRYENEEAVDDSQLPKDRFSAERLKGVDSTLKIQPAELGDSAVYLCASSLGLLAGQETQYFGPGTRLLVL.